Shown below are 3 T cell receptor beta chains from a single sample sequenced in a study of blood T cell repertoires in COVID-19. Sequencing was performed with immunoSEQ multiplex PCR; in TCRdb, only in-frame clones are kept and a portion is missing. The sample lists 70,000 to 100,000 clones, 87% seen once, with 15% to 20% in the top ten. The sample taken for sequencing was peripheral blood. The receptors stem from a woman aged 55-69 years with COVID-19, enrolled during active disease.

The genes are TRBV9 and TRBJ2-1; 8 bases map to TRBD2. Germline loops: CDR1 SGDLS, CDR2 YYNGEE. V lost 3 bases, J lost 2 bases, and 10 bases stayed unmatched. The CDR3 runs 17 residues. The CDR3 is CASSDPELAETYNEQFF. Written as DNA, the CDR3 is TGTGCCAGCAGCGACCCAGAACTAGCGGAGACCTACAATGAGCAGTTCTTC.

This sequence joins TRBV19 and TRBJ1-2; the match to TRBD1 covers 12 bases. The CDR3 loop spans 15 amino acids. The germline V gene encodes CDR1 LNHDA and CDR2 SQIVND (reference sequence). Unmatched junction bases numbered 7, after V lost 5 bases and J lost 6 bases. The DNA for the CDR3 is TGTGCCAGTAGTGGGGACAGGGGGCGATCGGATGGCTACACCTTC. It yields the protein CASSGDRGRSDGYTF.

The rearrangement links TRBV7-9 to TRBJ2-2; no reliable D call. This CDR3 comprises 11 residues. The V gene's germline CDR1 is SEHNR and CDR2 FQNEAQ (reference sequence). Trimming took 4 bases from V and 5 from J, leaving 2 bases between them. DNA of the CDR3: TGTGCCAGCAGCTCAACCGGGGAGCTGTTTTTT. Amino acid sequence: CASSSTGELFF.